A selection of T cell receptor beta chains follows, all from one sample in a study of OX40 agonist ivuxolimab in advanced cancers. TCRdb keeps only in-frame clones here, not all; method: immunoSEQ multiplex PCR. Of roughly 90,000 clones detected, approximately 85% appear once; the ten largest clones hold 0.2% to 0.25%. This specimen consisted of CD4+ or CD8+ T cells sorted from blood, obtained in a trial of the OX40 agonist ivuxolimab. All receptors come from an adult with an advanced solid tumor such as melanoma, head and neck, liver or kidney cancer. Each CDR3 is given with its conserved first and last residue. The order of the fields is D gene, V gene, clone size, J gene, CDR3 DNA, CDR3 protein. D genes are given only for firm matches. Size tells how often a clone was seen (once, few, many) or the class of an expanded clone, and some rows leave it out.

TRBD2,TRBV4-1,once,TRBJ2-3,TGCGCCAGCAGCCAAGATGGATGGGGCGGGAGAAGCACAGATACGCAGTATTTT,CASSQDGWGGRSTDTQYF
NA,TRBV2,NA,TRBJ2-7,TGTGCCAGCACGTGGGCCTCATCCTACGAGCAGTACTTC,CASTWASSYEQYF
NA,TRBV4-3,NA,TRBJ2-5,TGCGCCAGCAGCCAAGATTCCGGGGGAAGGCGGACCCAGTACTTC,CASSQDSGGRRTQYF
NA,TRBV5-1,once,TRBJ2-2,TGCGCCAGCAGCTTCGGCGATTCCCTAGCGACCGGGGAGCTGTTTTTT,CASSFGDSLATGELFF
TRBD1,TRBV30,NA,TRBJ2-7,TGTGCCTGGTGGGACAGGGGTTACGAGCAGTACTTC,CAWWDRGYEQYF
TRBD2,TRBV4-2,NA,TRBJ2-5,TGTGCCAGCAGCCAAGATGGGGCGGGGGGGCCCCGGGAGACCCAGTACTTC,CASSQDGAGGPRETQYF
NA,TRBV18,NA,TRBJ1-1,TGTGCCAGCTCAGAGACAGATGGGAACACTGAAGCTTTCTTT,CASSETDGNTEAFF
NA,TRBV29-1,NA,TRBJ2-1,TGCAGCGTGACCCGCCCCCAGGGGAGTATCTCCTACAATGAGCAGTTCTTC,CSVTRPQGSISYNEQFF
TRBD2,TRBV5-1,NA,TRBJ2-3,TGCGCCAGCATGTCGGGGGGGACTTTCACAGATACGCAGTATTTT,CASMSGGTFTDTQYF
NA,TRBV11-2,NA,TRBJ1-5,TGTGCCAGCAGCTTAATAAATCGGGGGGCGCGCCAGCCCCAGCATTTT,CASSLINRGARQPQHF
TRBD1,TRBV19,NA,TRBJ1-5,TGTGCCAGTATCGATACAGGGGTAAGCAATCAGCCCCAGCATTTT,CASIDTGVSNQPQHF
TRBD1,TRBV5-5,NA,TRBJ2-5,TGTGCCAGTCTGCCCGGGACAGGGGTCCGAGAGACCCAGTACTTC,CASLPGTGVRETQYF
TRBD1,TRBV19,NA,TRBJ1-5,TGTGCCAGTAGTACCCGACAGGGCTATAGCAATCAGCCCCAGCATTTT,CASSTRQGYSNQPQHF